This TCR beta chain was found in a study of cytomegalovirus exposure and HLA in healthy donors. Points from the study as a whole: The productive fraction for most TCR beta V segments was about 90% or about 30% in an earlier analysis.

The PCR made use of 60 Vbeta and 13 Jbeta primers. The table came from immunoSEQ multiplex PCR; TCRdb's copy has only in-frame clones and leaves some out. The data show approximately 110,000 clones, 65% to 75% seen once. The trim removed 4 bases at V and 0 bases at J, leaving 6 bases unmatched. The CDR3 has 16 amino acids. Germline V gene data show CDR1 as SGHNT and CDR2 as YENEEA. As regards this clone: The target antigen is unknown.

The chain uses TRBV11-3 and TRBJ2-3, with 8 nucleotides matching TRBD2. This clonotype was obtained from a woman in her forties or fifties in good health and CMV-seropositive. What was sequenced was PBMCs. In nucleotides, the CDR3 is TGTGCCAGCAGCTCAACCGGGACTAGGAGCACAGATACGCAGTATTTT. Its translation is CASSSTGTRSTDTQYF.